This TCR beta chain was sequenced during a study of low-dose radiotherapy and immunotherapy resistance in tumors. As to time point: after trial treatment. Described treatment: LDRT plus nivolumab, ipilimumab, low-dose cyclophosphamide and aspirin (RACIN trial). TRAV- and TRBV-specific primers primed first-strand cDNA, covering alpha and beta chains. TCR amplification used roughly 18 PCR cycles, a constant-region primer and a V-primer adapter. mRNA isolates were amplified via in vitro transcription. Each CDR3 protein gets one entry after TCRdb re-called the reads with MiXCR. The sample lists tens of thousands of distinct CDR3 sequences; roughly 20% were seen once. Germline V gives CDR1 SGHNT, CDR2 YYREEE (reference sequence). The CDR3 contains 16 residues. V was pared by 3 bases and J by 0 bases, with 5 bases of the junction left unmatched. This clonotype was counted at least ten times.

The chain links TRBV5-4 to TRBJ2-7, with TRBD2 matching over 11 bases. The receptor's source is a female donor with ovarian cancer. Sequencing was performed on PBMCs, taken after low-dose radiotherapy plus immunotherapy. The CDR3 sequence is CASSSGLAGGSYEQYF. CDR3 coding DNA: TGTGCCAGCAGCTCCGGACTAGCGGGTGGCTCCTACGAGCAGTACTTC.